These 9 T cell receptor beta chains were all obtained from the same sample, sequenced in a study of T-cell reconstitution after alpha-beta-depleted transplantation in children. It was with unique molecular identifiers that the TCRbeta library was prepared. TCRdb called the PCR reads again in MiXCR, with one record for every CDR3 protein. The table includes 500,000 to 600,000 distinct CDR3 sequences, roughly 27% detected once. Source: PBMCs, taken before TCRalphabeta/CD19-depleted stem cell transplant. Every receptor here comes from a boy in the first two years of life with Wiskott-Aldrich syndrome, due to receive a stem cell transplant.

About this clonotype: An end of the junction does not agree with germline; a read error may underlie this. The genes are TRBV10-1 and TRBJ1-5; 8 nucleotides agree with TRBD1. Germline V gene lookup returns CDR1 WNHNN and CDR2 SYGVQD (reference sequence). The CDR3 contains 18 residues. CDR3 in amino acids: CASNEPQTGVGGNQPQHF. DNA of the CDR3: TGCGCCAGCAATGAGCCCCAGACAGGGGTTGGAGGCAATCAGCCCCAGCATTTT.

In its sample, this clonotype was seen a few times. CDR3: CASSLAHRVGTKSGSPYNEQFF. CDR3 DNA: TGTGCCAGCAGCTTAGCGCATCGTGTGGGGACAAAGAGCGGGAGTCCATACAATGAGCAGTTCTTC. This sequence joins TRBV11-1 and TRBJ2-1, with TRBD2 matching 8 bases. Germline V gene sequence: CDR1 SGHAT, CDR2 FQDESV (reference sequence). After removal of 0 bases from V and 4 bases from J, the junction contained 23 bases not matched to a gene. There are 22 residues in the CDR3. The whole variable domain, remainder taken from reference TRBV11-1 and TRBJ2-1, is EAEVAQSPRYKITEKSQAVAFWCDPISGHATLYWYRQILGQGPELLVQFQDESVVDDSQLPKDRFSAERLKGVDSTLKIQPAELGDSAMYLCASSLAHRVGTKSGSPYNEQFFGPGTRLTVL.

This clonotype was picked up a small number of times. The chain employs TRBV12-3 or TRBV12-4 and TRBJ1-2, with D perhaps matching TRBD1 (6 bases). CDR3 length: 13 residues. V lost 2 bases to trimming and J lost 8 bases, with 12 bases between them. CDR3 amino acids: CASSLPPRGGYTF. In DNA, the CDR3 is TGTGCCAGCAGTTTACCTCCAAGGGGGGGCTACACCTTC.

This clonotype has at least ten counts. The chain carries TRBV9 and TRBJ2-5; 14 bases agree with TRBD2. This CDR3 spans 16 amino acids. V shed 1 base and J 4 bases; nucleotides not matched to a gene: 3. The germline CDR1 and CDR2 sequences are SGDLS and YYNGEE. In DNA form, the CDR3 reads TGTGCCAGCAGCGTATTCGGACTAGCGGGAGGAGAGACCCAGTACTTC. This sequence encodes CASSVFGLAGGETQYF.

This clonotype has just a few counts. The rearrangement links TRBV20-1 to TRBJ2-5; 13 nucleotides match TRBD2. V lost 4 bases to trimming and J lost 4 bases; unmatched junction nucleotides: 15. Germline loops: CDR1 DFQATT, CDR2 SNEGSKA (reference sequence). This CDR3 comprises 18 residues. In DNA, the CDR3 is TGCAGTGCTACCGGGACTAGCGGGAAATGGGTGCTGGGAGAGACCCAGTACTTC. This encodes CSATGTSGKWVLGETQYF.

The chain joins TRBV7-2 to TRBJ2-2; perhaps TRBD1 as D (5 bases). This CDR3 comprises 15 residues. The V gene lost 5 bases and the J gene lost 4 bases, with 14 bases spanning the gap. Per the germline V gene, CDR1 is SGHTA and CDR2 is FQGNSA. Here the CDR3 reads CASSPRTRRTGELFF. In DNA form, the CDR3 reads TGTGCCAGCAGCCCTCGGACACGACGCACCGGGGAGCTGTTTTTT.

This clonotype was counted only a few times. The chain combines TRBV10-3 with TRBJ2-1, with 11 bases matching TRBD1. The CDR3 length is 14 residues. V shed 10 bases and J 6 bases; nucleotides not matched to a gene: 8. Germline CDR1 and CDR2: ENHRY and SYGVKD. CDR3 loop: CATFPGTGGNEQFF. The CDR3 region has the DNA TGTGCCACCTTTCCCGGGACAGGGGGCAATGAGCAGTTCTTC.

A remark on this clonotype: Relative to the germline gene, one junction end is altered; a read error may explain this. The genes are TRBV6-1 and TRBJ2-2; D gene unclear. Germline assignment: CDR1 MNHNS and CDR2 SASEGT. The CDR3 runs to 17 residues. DNA of the CDR3: TGTGCCAGCAGAATAGACACATGGGGTTTGAACCCCGGGGAGCTGTTTTTT. It is translated as CASRIDTWGLNPGELFF.

V and J are TRBV12-3 or TRBV12-4 and TRBJ2-5, with 14 positions matching TRBD2. V lost 3 bases and J lost 7; bases outside the gene matches: 4. The CDR3 has 15 amino acids. In nucleotides, the CDR3 is TGTGCCAGCAGTTTTGGACTAGCGGGAGGCCGGACCCAGTACTTC. Amino acid sequence: CASSFGLAGGRTQYF.